These 10 T cell receptor beta chains came from one sample sequenced in a study of control samples from healthy donors and cancer patients. Generated by immunoSEQ multiplex PCR, the TCRdb table keeps only in-frame clones and is missing some. The sample records 5,500 to 8,500 clones, around three quarters being singletons. The sequencing sample was made of formalin-fixed, paraffin-embedded tissue. These receptors came from a male donor with melanoma.

Within the sample, this clone is medium-sized. The rearrangement links TRBV6-2 or TRBV6-3 to TRBJ1-1; D not resolved. Trimming left V 6 bases short and J 1 base short, with 9 bases between. The CDR3 length is 13 residues. The germline V gene encodes CDR1 MNHEY and CDR2 SVGEGT. The CDR3 region is CASSLSSNTEAFF. For the CDR3, the DNA is TGTGCCAGCAGCTTATCATCGAACACTGAAGCTTTCTTT.

V gene TRBV11-2 combines with J gene TRBJ2-1, with D possibly being TRBD1 (7 bases). Trimming cost V 6 bases and J 8 bases, with 20 bases left between them. CDR3 length: 15 residues. Germline V lookup: CDR1 SGHAT, CDR2 FQNNGV. CDR3 loop: CASSLGGRGVHEQFF. The CDR3, as DNA: TGTGCCAGCAGTCTAGGAGGCAGGGGGGTACATGAGCAGTTCTTC.

In regard to this clone: The same CDR3 also results from other DNA sequences found in this sample. The chain uses TRBV12-3 or TRBV12-4 and TRBJ2-2; no firm D call. V was shortened by 8 bases and J by 5 bases, with 9 bases between the two germline ends. CDR3 length equals 12 residues. In DNA, the CDR3 is TGTGCCAGCGAAGGAGTTACCGGGGAGCTGTTTTTT. Translating gives CASEGVTGELFF.

This clone was observed a handful of times. V is TRBV12-3 or TRBV12-4 and J is TRBJ2-2, with D maybe TRBD2 (5 bases). The length of the CDR3 is 13 residues. Trimming removed 7 bases from V and 5 bases from J, with 11 bases in between. The CDR3 region is CASIPGGTGELFF. The DNA for the CDR3 is TGTGCCAGCATCCCAGGAGGAACCGGGGAGCTGTTTTTT.

The gene calls are TRBV6-2 or TRBV6-3 and TRBJ1-2, with D perhaps TRBD1 (5 bases). V was clipped by 5 bases and J by 3 bases, with 16 bases between them. The CDR3 covers 15 residues. Per the germline V gene, CDR1 is MNHEY and CDR2 is SVGEGT. In nucleotides, the CDR3 is TGTGCCAGCAGTCAAACGGACAAACCCTACTATGGCTACACCTTC. Translating it yields CASSQTDKPYYGYTF.

The rearrangement links TRBV27 to TRBJ2-1, with TRBD2 matching over 12 bases. V gave up 10 bases and J gave up 3 bases; unmatched junction bases: 10. Germline assignment: CDR1 MNHEY and CDR2 SMNVEV (reference sequence). CDR3 length: 16 amino acids. CDR3 in amino acids: CATARLAGVLYNEQFF. CDR3 coding DNA: TGTGCCACCGCTCGACTAGCGGGGGTCCTCTACAATGAGCAGTTCTTC.

The CDR3, as DNA: TGTGCCAGCAGCACGCCTAGCGCGGGTACGCAGTATTTT. This sequence encodes CASSTPSAGTQYF. V is TRBV7-2 and J is TRBJ2-3; D may be TRBD2 (6 bases). Germline V CDR1 and CDR2: SGHTA, FQGNSA. This CDR3 has 13 residues. Trimming pared 5 bases from V and 8 bases from J, leaving 14 bases between.

The sample holds a few counts of this clone. Here the CDR3 reads CASSLGSNQPQHF. The CDR3 nucleotides are TGTGCCAGCAGTTTGGGTAGCAATCAGCCCCAGCATTTT. The chain carries TRBV27 and TRBJ1-5; no reliable D call. Trimming pared 3 bases from V and 0 bases from J, leaving 3 bases between. CDR1 and CDR2 (germline): MNHEY, SMNVEV (reference sequence). This CDR3 contains 13 residues.

The chain joins TRBV7-8 to TRBJ2-2; D may be TRBD1 (6 bases). This CDR3 is 15 amino acids long. CDR1 and CDR2 (germline): SGHVS, FQNEAQ. The V gene lost 7 bases and the J gene lost 3 bases, with 15 bases spanning the gap. DNA for the CDR3: TGTGCCAGCAAGCCCCAGGGGCTGGACACCGGGGAGCTGTTTTTT. Its translation is CASKPQGLDTGELFF.

The gene calls are TRBV7-2 and TRBJ1-6, with 8 bases fitting TRBD1. J was trimmed by 3 bases and V by 5 bases; bases with no gene match: 6. The CDR3 consists of 16 residues. The germline gives CDR1 SGHTA, CDR2 FQGNSA. CDR3 in DNA: TGTGCCAGCAGCCCAATCGGACAGGGCTATAATTCACCCCTCCACTTT. Translation gives CASSPIGQGYNSPLHF.